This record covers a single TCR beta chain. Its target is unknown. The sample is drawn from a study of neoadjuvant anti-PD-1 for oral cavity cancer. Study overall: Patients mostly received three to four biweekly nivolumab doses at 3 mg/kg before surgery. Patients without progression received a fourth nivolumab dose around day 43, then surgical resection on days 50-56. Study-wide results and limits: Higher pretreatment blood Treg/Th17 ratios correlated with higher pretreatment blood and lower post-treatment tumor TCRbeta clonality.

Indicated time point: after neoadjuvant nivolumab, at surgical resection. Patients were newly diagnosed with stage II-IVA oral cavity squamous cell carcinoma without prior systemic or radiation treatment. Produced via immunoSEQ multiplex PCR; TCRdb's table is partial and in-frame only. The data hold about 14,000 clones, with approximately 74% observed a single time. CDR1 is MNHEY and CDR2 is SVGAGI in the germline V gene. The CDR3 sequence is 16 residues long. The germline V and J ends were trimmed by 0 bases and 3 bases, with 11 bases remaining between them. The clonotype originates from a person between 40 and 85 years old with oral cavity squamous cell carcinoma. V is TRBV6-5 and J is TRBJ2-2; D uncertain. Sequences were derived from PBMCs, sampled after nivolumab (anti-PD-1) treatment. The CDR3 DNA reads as TGTGCCAGCAGTTACTCGAGGTCACCTTACACCGGGGAGCTGTTTTTT. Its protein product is CASSYSRSPYTGELFF.